This T cell receptor beta chain came from a study of T-cell reconstitution after alpha-beta-depleted transplantation in children. This clonotype occurred many times. For TCRbeta, the library was prepared with unique molecular identifiers. TCRdb itself ran the PCR reads through MiXCR, one entry per CDR3 protein. The data show roughly 100,000 distinct CDR3 sequences, 7% to 10% seen once. The CDR3 spans 15 residues. V shed 0 bases and J shed 4 bases, with 11 bases lying between them. Germline V gene sequence: CDR1 SGHRS, CDR2 YFSETQ. The rearrangement uses TRBV5-1 and TRBJ2-1; D gene uncertain. The sequence derives from a human donor who donated a stem cell graft to a child with congenital amegakaryocytic thrombocytopenia. The specimen comprised PBMCs from the stem cell graft donor, sampled from the stem cell graft. CDR3 sequence reads: CASSLEVAGYNEQFF. As DNA, the CDR3 is TGCGCCAGCAGCTTGGAGGTAGCCGGATACAATGAGCAGTTCTTC.